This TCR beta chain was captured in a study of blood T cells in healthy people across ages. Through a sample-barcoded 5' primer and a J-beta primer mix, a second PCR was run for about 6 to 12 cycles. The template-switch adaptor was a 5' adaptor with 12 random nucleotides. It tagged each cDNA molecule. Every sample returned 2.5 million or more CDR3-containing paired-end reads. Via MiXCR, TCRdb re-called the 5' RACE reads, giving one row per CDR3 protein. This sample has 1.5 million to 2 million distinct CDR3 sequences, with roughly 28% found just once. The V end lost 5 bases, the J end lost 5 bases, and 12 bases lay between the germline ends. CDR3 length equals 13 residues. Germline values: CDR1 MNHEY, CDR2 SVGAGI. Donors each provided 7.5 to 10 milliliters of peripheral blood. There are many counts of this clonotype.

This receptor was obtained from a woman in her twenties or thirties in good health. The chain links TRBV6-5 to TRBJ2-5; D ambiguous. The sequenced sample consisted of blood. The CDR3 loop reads CASSPGVTETQYF. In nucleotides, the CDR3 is TGTGCCAGCAGTCCCGGTGTAACGGAGACCCAGTACTTC.